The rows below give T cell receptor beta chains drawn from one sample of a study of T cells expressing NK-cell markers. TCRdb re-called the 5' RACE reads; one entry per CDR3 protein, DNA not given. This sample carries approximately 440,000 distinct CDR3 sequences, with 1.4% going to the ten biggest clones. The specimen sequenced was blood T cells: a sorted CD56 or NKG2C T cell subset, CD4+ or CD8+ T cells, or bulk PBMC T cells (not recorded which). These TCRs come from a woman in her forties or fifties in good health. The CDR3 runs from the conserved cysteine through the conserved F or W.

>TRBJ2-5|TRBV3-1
CASSQEGDRREETQYF
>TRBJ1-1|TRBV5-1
CASSLRGAGNTEAFF
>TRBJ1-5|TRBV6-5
CASSPERYQPQHF
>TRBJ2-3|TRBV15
CATSKDSNTQYF
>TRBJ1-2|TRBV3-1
CASSLQLGGLYGYTF
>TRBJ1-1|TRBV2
CASSEGALGAFF
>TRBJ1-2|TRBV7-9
CASSLALRTQEDYGYTF
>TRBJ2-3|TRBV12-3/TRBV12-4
CASSRTGIRTDTQYF
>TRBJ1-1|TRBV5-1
CASSLDPTGTEAFF
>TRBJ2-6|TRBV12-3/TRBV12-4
CASSLSSGFGSGANVLTF
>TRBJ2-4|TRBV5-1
CASTHLQGDNIQYF
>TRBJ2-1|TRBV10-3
CAISETHPGDSRFF
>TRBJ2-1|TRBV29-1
CSVISGGRDEQFF
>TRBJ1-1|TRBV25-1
CASSSQGETEAFF
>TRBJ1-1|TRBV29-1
CSVGPGLNTEAFF
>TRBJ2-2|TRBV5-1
CASSLLELAVTGELFF
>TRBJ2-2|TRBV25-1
CASSEQSGFTGELFF
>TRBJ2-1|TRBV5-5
CASSPLIRYNEQFF
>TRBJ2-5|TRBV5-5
CASSWGVQETQYF
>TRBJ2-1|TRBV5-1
CASSLAARNEQFF
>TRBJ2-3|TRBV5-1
CASSRQDFTDTQYF
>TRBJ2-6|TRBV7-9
CASSYRWGSRSGANVLTF
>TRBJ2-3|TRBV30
CAFKTTDTQYF
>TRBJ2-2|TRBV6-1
CASSVQGAGGELFF
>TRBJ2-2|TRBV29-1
CSAGGRGTGELFF
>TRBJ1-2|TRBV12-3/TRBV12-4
CASSLAMGQASGGYTF
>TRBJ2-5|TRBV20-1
CSARDIDRRTATQYF